Sequencing of this T cell receptor beta chain was carried out in a study of T cells in Graves' hyperthyroidism and ophthalmopathy. Notes on the study in general: Patients with ophthalmopathy were separated from those with stable hyperthyroidism by a 13 V-J model. Blood also carried most thyroid clonotypes expanded above 0.001.

Germline loops: CDR1 SGHTA, CDR2 FQGTGA. V lost 1 base and J lost 1, with 4 bases in between. The CDR3 runs to 14 residues. Exclusion followed for patients with uncontrolled infection, other autoimmune disease, pregnancy or lactation. Each diagnosis was grounded in clinical symptoms, serum thyroxine and TRAb, thyroid ultrasound, and orbital computed tomography. Many counts were recorded for this clonotype. Its target is unknown. Amplification of TCR beta CDR3 regions was performed using RNA transcripts as template. During a first-round RT-PCR of the TCR CDR3, the HTBI primer set was used. TCRdb reanalysed the multiplex PCR reads using MiXCR and keeps one entry per CDR3 protein. The table shows 500,000 to 550,000 distinct CDR3 sequences, with 15% to 20% occurring only once.

This TCR came from a man aged 40-49 years with Graves' ophthalmopathy. The sequenced material came from blood. The chain links TRBV7-3 to TRBJ2-2; D gene uncertain. The CDR3 region is CASSLIMNTGELFF. For the CDR3, the DNA is TGTGCCAGCAGCTTAATTATGAACACCGGGGAGCTGTTTTTT. Drawing the rest from reference TRBV7-3 and TRBJ2-2, the complete variable domain is GAGVSQTPSNKVTEKGKYVELRCDPISGHTALYWYRQSLGQGPEFLIYFQGTGAADDSGLPNDRFFAVRPEGSVSTLKIQRTERGDSAVYLCASSLIMNTGELFFGEGSRLTVL.